The T cell receptor beta chain described here comes from a study of blood T cells in healthy people across ages. This clonotype appeared a few times. Combining a sample-barcoded 5' primer with a J-beta primer mix, a second PCR ran for 7 to 11 cycles. TCRdb called the 5' RACE reads again in MiXCR, with one record for every CDR3 protein. The repertoire holds around 1,600,000 distinct CDR3 sequences, with under 55% as singletons. The CDR3 sequence is 16 residues long. The germline CDR1 and CDR2 sequences are MGHRA and YSYEKL. With V trimmed by 0 bases and J by 4 bases, 7 bases remained unmatched. Sequencing used blood. This receptor was obtained from a woman aged 18-29 years in good health. The chain is built from TRBV4-1 and TRBJ2-7, with 9 bases that match TRBD2. The CDR3 DNA is TGCGCCAGCAGCCAAGATAGCCTAGCGGGGCGGTACGAGCAGTACTTC. Amino acids: CASSQDSLAGRYEQYF.